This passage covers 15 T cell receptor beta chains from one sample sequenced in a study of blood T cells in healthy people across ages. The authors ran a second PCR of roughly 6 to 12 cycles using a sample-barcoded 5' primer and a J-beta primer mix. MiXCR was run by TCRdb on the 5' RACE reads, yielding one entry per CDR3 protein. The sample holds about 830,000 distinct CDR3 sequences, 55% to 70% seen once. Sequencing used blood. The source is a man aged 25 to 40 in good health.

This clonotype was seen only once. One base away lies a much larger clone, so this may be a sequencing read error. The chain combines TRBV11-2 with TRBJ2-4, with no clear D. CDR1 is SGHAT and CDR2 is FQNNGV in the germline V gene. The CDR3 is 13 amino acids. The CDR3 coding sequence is TGTGCCGGCAGCTTAGCAGGTCAAAACATTCAGTACTTC. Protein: CAGSLAGQNIQYF.

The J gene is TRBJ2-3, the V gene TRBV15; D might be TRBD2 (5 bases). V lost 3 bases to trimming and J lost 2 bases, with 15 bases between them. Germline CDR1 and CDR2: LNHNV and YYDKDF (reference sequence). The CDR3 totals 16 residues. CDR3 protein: CATSRVRGSLTDTQYF. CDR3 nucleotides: TGTGCCACCAGCAGGGTCCGGGGTTCTCTCACAGATACGCAGTATTTT. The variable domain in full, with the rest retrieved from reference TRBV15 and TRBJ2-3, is DAMVIQNPRYQVTQFGKPVTLSCSQTLNHNVMYWYQQKSSQAPKLLFHYYDKDFNNEADTPDNFQSRRPNTSFCFLDIRSPGLGDTAMYLCATSRVRGSLTDTQYFGPGTRLTVL.

DNA of the CDR3: TGTGCCAGCAGCACTGGCCCAAGGACAGGGACCTACGAGCAGTACTTC. Protein: CASSTGPRTGTYEQYF. The V gene is TRBV7-9, the J gene TRBJ2-7; the match to TRBD1 covers 8 bases. J lost 2 bases, V lost 5 bases, and 11 bases had no gene match. The CDR3 totals 16 residues. Per germline, CDR1 SEHNR and CDR2 FQNEAQ (reference sequence).

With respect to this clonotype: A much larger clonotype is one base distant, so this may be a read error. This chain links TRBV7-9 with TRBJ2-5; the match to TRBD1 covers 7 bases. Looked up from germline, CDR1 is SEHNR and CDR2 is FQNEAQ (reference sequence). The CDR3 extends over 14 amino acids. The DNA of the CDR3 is TGTGTCAGCAGGCACCGGGACAGCGGAGAGACCCAGTACTTC. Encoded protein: CVSRHRDSGETQYF. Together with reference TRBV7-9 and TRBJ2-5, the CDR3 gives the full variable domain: DTGVSQNPRHKITKRGQNVTFRCDPISEHNRLYWYRQTLGQGPEFLTYFQNEAQLEKSRLLSDRFSAERPKGSFSTLEIQRTEQGDSAMYLCVSRHRDSGETQYFGPGTRLLVL.

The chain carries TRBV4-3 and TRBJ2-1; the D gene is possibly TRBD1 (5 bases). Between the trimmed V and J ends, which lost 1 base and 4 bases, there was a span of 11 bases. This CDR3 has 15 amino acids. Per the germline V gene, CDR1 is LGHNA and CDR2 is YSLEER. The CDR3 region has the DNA TGCGCCAGCAGCCAAGGGCGACAGAGTTACAATGAGCAGTTCTTC. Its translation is CASSQGRQSYNEQFF.

The DNA of the CDR3 is TGTGCCAGCAGCGGACGACCAGGGTTAGGGACTGAAGCTTTCTTT. Translated, it gives CASSGRPGLGTEAFF. The chain is built from TRBV7-6 and TRBJ1-1, with a possible D match to TRBD1 (5 bases). The CDR3 totals 15 residues. Deletions cut 5 bases from V and 5 bases from J, with 18 bases between. The germline V gene has CDR1 SGHVS and CDR2 FNYEAQ.

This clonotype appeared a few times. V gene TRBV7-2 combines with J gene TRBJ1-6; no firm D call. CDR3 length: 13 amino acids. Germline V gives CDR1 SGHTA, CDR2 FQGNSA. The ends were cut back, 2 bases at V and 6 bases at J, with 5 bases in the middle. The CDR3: CASSLQFNSPLHF. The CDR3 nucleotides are TGTGCCAGCAGCTTACAGTTTAATTCACCCCTCCACTTT.

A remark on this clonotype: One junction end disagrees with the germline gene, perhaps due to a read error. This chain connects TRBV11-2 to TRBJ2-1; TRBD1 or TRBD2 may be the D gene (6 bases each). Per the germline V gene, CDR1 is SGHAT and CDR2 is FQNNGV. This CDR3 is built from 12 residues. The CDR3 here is CAGRPGGWEQFF. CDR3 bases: TGTGCCGGCAGGCCCGGGGGCTGGGAGCAGTTCTTC.

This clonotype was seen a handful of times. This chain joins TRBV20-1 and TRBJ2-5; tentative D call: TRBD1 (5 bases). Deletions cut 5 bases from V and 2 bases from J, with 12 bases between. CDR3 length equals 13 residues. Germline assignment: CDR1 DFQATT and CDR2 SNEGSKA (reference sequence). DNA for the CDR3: TGCAGTGCTGCCCCCCCAGGGCAAGAGACCCAGTACTTC. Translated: CSAAPPGQETQYF.

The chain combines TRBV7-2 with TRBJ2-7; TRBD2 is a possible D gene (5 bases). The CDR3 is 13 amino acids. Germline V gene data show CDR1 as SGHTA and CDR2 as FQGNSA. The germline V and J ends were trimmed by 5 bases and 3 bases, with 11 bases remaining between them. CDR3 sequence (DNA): TGTGCCAGCAGCCAGAGCGGAGACTACGAGCAGTACTTC. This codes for CASSQSGDYEQYF.

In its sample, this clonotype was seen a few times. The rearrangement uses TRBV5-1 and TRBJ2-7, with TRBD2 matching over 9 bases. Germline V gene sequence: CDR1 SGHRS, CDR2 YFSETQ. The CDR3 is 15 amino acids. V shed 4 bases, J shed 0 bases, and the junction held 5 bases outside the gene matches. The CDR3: CASSTTAGGSYEQYF. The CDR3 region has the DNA TGCGCCAGCAGCACCACAGCGGGAGGCTCCTACGAGCAGTACTTC.

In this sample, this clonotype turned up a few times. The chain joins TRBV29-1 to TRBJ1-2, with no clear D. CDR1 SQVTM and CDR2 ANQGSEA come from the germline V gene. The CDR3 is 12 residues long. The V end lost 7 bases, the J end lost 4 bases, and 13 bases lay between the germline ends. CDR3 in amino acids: CSAQDGSYGYTF. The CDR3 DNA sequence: TGCAGCGCCCAGGACGGTTCCTATGGCTACACCTTC.

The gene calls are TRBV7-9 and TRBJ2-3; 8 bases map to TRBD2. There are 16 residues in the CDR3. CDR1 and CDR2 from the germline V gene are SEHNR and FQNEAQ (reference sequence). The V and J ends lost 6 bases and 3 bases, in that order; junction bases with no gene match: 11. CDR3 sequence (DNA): TGTGCCAGCAGTAATCCGTTGGCTAGCGGGACAGATACGCAGTATTTT. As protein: CASSNPLASGTDTQYF.

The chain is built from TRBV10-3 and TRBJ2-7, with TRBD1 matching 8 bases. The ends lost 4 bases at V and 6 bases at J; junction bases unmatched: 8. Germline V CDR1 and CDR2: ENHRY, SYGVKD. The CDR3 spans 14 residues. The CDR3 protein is CAISGTMTGVEQYF. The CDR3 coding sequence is TGTGCCATCAGTGGTACTATGACAGGGGTCGAGCAGTACTTC.

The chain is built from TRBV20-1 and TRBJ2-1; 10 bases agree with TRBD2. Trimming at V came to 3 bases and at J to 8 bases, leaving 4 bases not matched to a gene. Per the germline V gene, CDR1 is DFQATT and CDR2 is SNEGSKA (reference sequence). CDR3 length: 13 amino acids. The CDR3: CSARERGGYEQFF. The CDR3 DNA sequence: TGCAGTGCTAGGGAGCGGGGGGGCTATGAGCAGTTCTTC.